This TCR beta chain was sequenced for a study of cytotoxic CD8 clonotypes in ibrutinib-treated CLL (dated by TCRdb to the early 2020s). Broadly, across the study: The cohort included roughly 15 treatment-naive and eleven to twelve relapsed/refractory patients; 17 were IGHV unmutated. Partial responses were observed in roughly 24 patients and complete responses in 2; after a median follow-up of 68 months, remission was maintained in 14 patients and progression was observed in approximately 12. Samples at response were collected after a median of about 12 months of treatment, with a range of 6 to 36 months. An average of about 260,000 productive templates and approximately 90,000 productive rearrangements was obtained per sample. Of the roughly 86 participants in the trial, 25 to 30 had longitudinal samples available. Cryopreserved peripheral blood mononuclear cells were obtained before treatment, at response, and at either sustained remission or disease progression. All remission and progressive disease samples were collected while patients were still receiving ibrutinib. Summary of the overall study and its limitations: At baseline, clonality was higher than in age-matched healthy donors and showed a strong correlation with circulating CD8+ T-cell counts. Public clonotypes were rare and either contracted or stayed stable during treatment, and the rise in clonality at ibrutinib response reflected the expansion of private clonotypes. Lymph node repertoires were not examined, and the timing of sampling was not matched between patients in sustained remission and those whose disease progressed. An increase in clonality was observed at ibrutinib response, with clonality remaining stable during sustained remission and falling back toward baseline at progression.

A MiSeq instrument was used for deep resolution sequencing, which targeted depths ranging from 1 in 1 million up to 1 in 200,000 T cells, with coverage averaging 10x for each clonotype. TCR beta libraries were generated with the immunoSEQ hsTCRB Kit. The study's own analysis went as follows. ImmunoSEQ Data Assistant and ImmunoSEQ Analyzer were used for data analysis, and V, D and J genes were assigned according to IMGT definitions. Clonality, which ranges from 0 to 1, was calculated as one minus the normalized Shannon entropy of productive rearrangement frequencies. Public clonotype analysis was restricted to overrepresented clonotypes comprising at least 0.05% of each patient's repertoire. Approximately 14 age-matched healthy donor repertoires from immuneACCESS served as clonality controls. Imported from immuneACCESS, the table was reduced by TCRdb to in-frame sequences with V and J called. These copies leave out some clones; in studies compared against another copy, an unresolved V gene accounts for under half, and the cause of the remainder is not known. That table gives V, J and clone size, and the DNA gave D and trimming. The sample table contains about 140,000 clones; only one count was recorded for 77% of them. Clones ranked in the top ten supply 28% of the sample.

Notes on this clone: It lacks a known antigen. No base quality information exists; no much larger clone differs at one position.

CDR1 and CDR2 (PRHDT, FYEKMQ) derive from the germline V gene (reference sequence). Trimming at the junction amounts to 4 bases on V and 8 bases on J, and the germline ends lie 6 bases apart. The CDR3 runs 11 amino acids, cysteine and phenylalanine included. This entry keeps only the CDR3 DNA: 33 bases, framed from base 1. In the paper's terms, the time point label means: 12 to 13 months on ibrutinib. For TCR beta library preparation, 1.5 to 2.5 micrograms of genomic DNA were extracted from the cryopreserved PBMCs. Longitudinal blood samples from CLL patients receiving ibrutinib monotherapy were subjected to high-throughput TCR beta sequencing. Patients were enrolled in a phase 2 open-label single-center ibrutinib monotherapy trial.

This specimen was PBMCs, taken after 12 months of ibrutinib treatment. Recombination joined TRBV13 with TRBJ2-1, with no confidently assigned D gene. This TCR was sampled from a human donor with chronic lymphocytic leukemia. The CDR3 in this case is CASSSTHEQFF. The nucleotides read TGTGCCAGCAGCTCTACTCATGAGCAGTTCTTC.